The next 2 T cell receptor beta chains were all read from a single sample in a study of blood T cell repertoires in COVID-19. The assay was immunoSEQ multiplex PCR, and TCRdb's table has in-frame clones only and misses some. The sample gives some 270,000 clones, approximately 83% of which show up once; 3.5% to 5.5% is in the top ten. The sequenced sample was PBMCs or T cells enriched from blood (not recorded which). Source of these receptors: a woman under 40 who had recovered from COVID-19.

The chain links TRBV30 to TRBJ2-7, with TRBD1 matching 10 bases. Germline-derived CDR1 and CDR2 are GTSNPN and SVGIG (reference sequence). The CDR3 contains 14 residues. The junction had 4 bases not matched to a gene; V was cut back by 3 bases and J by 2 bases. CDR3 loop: CAWRRTGGTYEQYF. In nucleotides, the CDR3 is TGTGCCTGGAGAAGGACAGGGGGTACCTACGAGCAGTACTTC.

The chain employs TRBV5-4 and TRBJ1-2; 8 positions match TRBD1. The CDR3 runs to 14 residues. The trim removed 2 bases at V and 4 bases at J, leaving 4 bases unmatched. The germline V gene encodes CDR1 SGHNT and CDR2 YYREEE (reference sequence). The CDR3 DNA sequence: TGTGCCAGCAGCTTACGACAGGGGTCCTATGGCTACACCTTC. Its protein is CASSLRQGSYGYTF.